What follows is one TCR beta chain and its context. Its antigen is unidentified. The junction and the germline gene differ at one end; a read error may be behind it. Researchers ran the PCR with 60 Vbeta and 13 Jbeta primers. TCRdb keeps only in-frame clones here, not all; method: immunoSEQ multiplex PCR. The sample consists of 150,000 to 200,000 clones, roughly 82% of them appearing once. The CDR3 spans 13 residues. Germline CDR1 is SGHDN and CDR2 is FVKESK. These data originate in a study of cytomegalovirus exposure and HLA in healthy donors. For the study at large: Earlier, fewer than 130 million unique TCR beta sequences were recovered from roughly 170 million T cells by an analysis.

The study's findings and limits: Later analysis showed most CMV-associated TCR beta chains appearing HLA-restricted.

Material for sequencing was PBMCs. The chain uses TRBV14 and TRBJ1-2; D unclear. The receptor was derived from a woman aged 45-65 years in good health and CMV-seronegative. The CDR3 DNA follows: TGTGCCAGCAGCCCCTCGATTAACTATAGCTACACCTTC. Residues: CASSPSINYSYTF.